The clone carrying this T cell receptor (beta chain) was counted many times. The antigen is undetermined. Deletions cut 4 bases from V and 6 bases from J, with 16 bases between. CDR1 is SGHRS, CDR2 YFSETQ, per germline. CDR3 length: 14 amino acids. The TCRbeta library incorporated unique molecular identifiers. TCRdb re-called the PCR reads through MiXCR, storing one row per CDR3 protein. Among around 600,000 distinct CDR3 sequences listed, roughly 23% were seen once. The data were taken from a study of T-cell reconstitution after alpha-beta-depleted transplantation in children. Study conclusions and caveats: At the one-year point after transplant, T-cell counts and TCRbeta diversity were found to come mostly from T cells that had been newly produced. Diversity of TCRbeta at day 60 was high in some patients, arising from surviving recipient T cells and thymic progenitors. Reports say that about two months after transplant, the alpha-beta T cells came out of several hundred graft clones that had expanded.

The gene calls are TRBV5-1 and TRBJ1-2; D unresolved. Sequenced material: PBMCs, mostly from graft donor cells, taken 360 days after TCRalphabeta/CD19-depleted stem cell transplant. This sequence originates from a boy under two years old who had a stem cell transplant for acute myeloid leukemia, so the T cells may come from the graft donor. CDR3 nucleotides: TGCGCCAGCAGCCTGGAGTGGAGGGCGGATGGCTACACCTTC. Its protein is CASSLEWRADGYTF.